This TCR beta chain was identified during a study of cytomegalovirus exposure and HLA in healthy donors. Both 60 Vbeta primers and 13 Jbeta primers went into the PCR. The table came from immunoSEQ multiplex PCR; TCRdb's copy has only in-frame clones and leaves some out. The sample includes about 200,000 clones, less than 85% of them seen just once. Germline loops: CDR1 MNHNS, CDR2 SASEGT. V dropped 3 bases and J dropped 1 base, with 13 bases sitting between them. The CDR3 is 15 amino acids. This sequence originates from a man between 18 and 35 years old in good health and CMV-seronegative. The material sequenced was PBMCs. This rearrangement joins TRBV6-1 to TRBJ2-7; a possible D gene is TRBD1 (6 bases). The CDR3 sequence is CASSEGQGRSYEQYF. The CDR3 DNA reads as TGTGCCAGCAGTGAGGGGCAGGGGCGATCCTACGAGCAGTACTTC.